The sequence of this T cell receptor beta chain was determined in a study of cytomegalovirus exposure and HLA in healthy donors. Study at large: Across around 400 genotyped donors, about 81% landed in the Caucasian-associated ancestry cluster.

Study-level results: HLA restriction was apparent for most CMV-associated TCR beta chains in a later analysis.

A multiplex PCR was run with 60 Vbeta primers and 13 Jbeta primers. Profiled with immunoSEQ multiplex PCR; TCRdb holds only in-frame clones, not every one. There are about 140,000 clones in the sample; 82% occur only once, and less than 2% lies in the top ten. This clone was seen just once. Its antigen is still unknown. Trimming took off 3 bases at V and 6 bases at J, with 12 bases between the two ends. Germline V gene lookup returns CDR1 LNHDA and CDR2 SQIVND (reference sequence). The CDR3 has 13 residues. This clonotype was sampled from a woman aged 40 to 50 in good health and CMV-seronegative. Sequencing input: PBMCs. The J gene is TRBJ2-7, the V gene TRBV19; D uncertain. The CDR3 region has the DNA TGTGCCAGTAGTATCGGTTTGTCGGGCGAGCAGTACTTC. Encoded protein: CASSIGLSGEQYF.